The 16 T cell receptor beta chains listed next were all sequenced from one sample in a study of blood T cell repertoires in COVID-19. Method: immunoSEQ multiplex PCR; TCRdb's copy keeps in-frame clones and lacks some. The sample has about 120,000 clones, roughly 80% seen once; the top ten hold 9.5% to 13%. Sequencing was performed on peripheral blood. These receptors were obtained from a human donor in a cohort sampled during active COVID-19.

In the case of this clone: This CDR3 is also generated by other DNA sequences in the sample. Here the CDR3 reads CASSLTGNQPQHF. The CDR3 nucleotides are TGTGCCAGCAGTTTAACTGGCAATCAGCCCCAGCATTTT. This sequence joins TRBV12-3 or TRBV12-4 and TRBJ1-5; D is undetermined. This CDR3 spans 13 amino acids. Trimming left V 2 bases short and J 2 bases short, with 4 bases between.

The chain links TRBV6-6 to TRBJ1-4; D is undetermined. Trimming took off 10 bases at V and 1 base at J, with 13 bases between the two ends. The CDR3 consists of 14 residues. Germline CDR1 is MNHNY and CDR2 is SVGAGI (reference sequence). The CDR3 DNA reads TGTGCCACTGCCCCCGGGGTAACTAATGAAAAACTGTTTTTT. Translating it yields CATAPGVTNEKLFF.

This sequence joins TRBV27 and TRBJ2-3, with TRBD1 as a possible D gene (6 bases). The CDR3 covers 14 residues. Trimming stripped 0 bases from V and 4 bases from J, with 8 bases between. Per the germline V gene, CDR1 is MNHEY and CDR2 is SMNVEV (reference sequence). The CDR3 protein is CASSLSGQSDTQYF. CDR3 in DNA: TGTGCCAGCAGTTTATCAGGACAGTCAGATACGCAGTATTTT.

This rearrangement joins TRBV2 to TRBJ2-1, with D possibly being TRBD2 (5 bases). The V gene lost 7 bases and the J gene lost 0 bases, with 10 bases spanning the gap. The CDR3 length is 14 residues. Per germline, CDR1 SNHLY and CDR2 FYNNEI. CDR3 sequence: CASKEGTSYNEQFF. The CDR3 bases are TGTGCCAGCAAAGAGGGAACCTCCTACAATGAGCAGTTCTTC.

This chain links TRBV5-1 with TRBJ2-2; D is perhaps TRBD1 (5 bases). Germline CDR1 SGHRS, CDR2 YFSETQ. The V end was cut by 4 bases, the J end by 6 bases, with 16 bases between. This CDR3 is built from 15 residues. CDR3 protein: CASSTDGATAGELFF. The CDR3, as DNA: TGCGCCAGCAGCACCGATGGGGCCACTGCCGGGGAGCTGTTTTTT.

This chain uses TRBV18 with TRBJ1-3; 7 bases agree with TRBD1. This CDR3 has 16 residues. CDR1 KGHSH and CDR2 LQKENI come from the germline V gene. V dropped 3 bases and J dropped 2; count of bases not matched to a gene: 7. The CDR3 DNA is TGTGCCAGCTCACCGTATCGCGACAGGGCTGGAAACACCATATATTTT. Encoded protein: CASSPYRDRAGNTIYF.

The CDR3 nucleotides are TGTGCCAGCAGCTCTCCACTAGCGGGGTTCTACAATGAGCAGTTCTTC. It is translated as CASSSPLAGFYNEQFF. The gene calls are TRBV3-1 (or the pseudogene TRBV3-2) and TRBJ2-1; 10 bases match TRBD2. The V gene's germline CDR1 is LGHDT and CDR2 YNNKEL (reference sequence). Losses at the gene ends were 5 bases for V and 3 bases for J; bases not matched to a gene: 7. This CDR3 comprises 16 residues.

The chain uses TRBV6-1 and TRBJ2-1; D unclear. CDR3 length equals 14 residues. CDR1 is MNHNS, CDR2 SASEGT, per germline. Trimming shortened V by 1 base and J by 1 base, and 5 bases separated the two germline ends. The CDR3 region is CASSEDQSYNEQFF. Here the CDR3 DNA reads TGTGCCAGCAGTGAAGACCAGTCCTACAATGAGCAGTTCTTC.

The J gene is TRBJ2-1, the V gene TRBV6-2 or TRBV6-3; TRBD2 might be the D (5 bases). The V end lost 5 bases, the J end lost 3 bases, and 17 bases lay between the germline ends. The germline CDR1 and CDR2 sequences are MNHEY and SVGEGT. The CDR3 is made up of 16 amino acids. The chain's CDR3 is CASSHNTRVIYNEQFF. Here the CDR3 DNA reads TGTGCCAGCAGTCATAATACTAGGGTTATCTACAATGAGCAGTTCTTC.

The V gene is TRBV5-8, the J gene TRBJ1-4; D is perhaps TRBD1 (5 bases). CDR3 size: 16 residues. Trimming took 4 bases from V and 8 from J, leaving 21 bases between them. Germline CDR1 reads SGHTS; CDR2 reads YDEGEE. The CDR3 spells CASSDGTFGMDEKLFF. The DNA of the CDR3 is TGTGCCAGCAGCGACGGGACTTTTGGGATGGACGAAAAACTGTTTTTT. Full variable domain (remainder filled in from reference TRBV5-8 and TRBJ1-4): EAGVTQSPTHLIKTRGQQATLRCSPISGHTSVYWYQQALGLGLQFLLWYDEGEERNRGNFPPRFSGRQFPNYSSELNVNALELEDSALYLCASSDGTFGMDEKLFFGSGTQLSVL.

This chain joins TRBV29-1 and TRBJ2-3; D may be TRBD1 (6 bases). V was clipped by 4 bases and J by 6 bases, with 11 bases between them. Germline CDR1 and CDR2: SQVTM and ANQGSEA. CDR3 length equals 12 residues. The CDR3 bases are TGCAGCGTTGGACAGGCCTCCGATACGCAGTATTTT. Translation: CSVGQASDTQYF.

The rearrangement uses TRBV4-2 and TRBJ2-3, with a possible D match to TRBD2 (5 bases). CDR3 length equals 15 residues. The germline CDR1 and CDR2 sequences are LGHNA and YNFKEQ. Trimming removed 0 bases at V and 1 base at J, with 8 bases between. CDR3 nucleotide sequence: TGTGCCAGCAGCCAAGATCACGGGGGCACAGATACGCAGTATTTT. Protein: CASSQDHGGTDTQYF.

This clone showed up just once. V is TRBV5-5 and J is TRBJ2-1, with D tentatively TRBD2 (9 bases). The CDR3 covers 19 residues. Germline V gene lookup returns CDR1 SGHKS and CDR2 YYEKEE (reference sequence). Trimming took 4 bases from V and 5 from J, leaving 28 bases between them. The CDR3, as DNA: TGTGCCAGCAGCGTGGCCAGGGGGCGAAGCGGGGGGAAAGACAATGAGCAGTTCTTC. Translating gives CASSVARGRSGGKDNEQFF.

The table lists this clone with a few counts. The chain joins TRBV6-1 to TRBJ1-5; 8 nucleotides match TRBD1. The CDR3 is made up of 16 amino acids. Looked up from germline, CDR1 is MNHNS and CDR2 is SASEGT. J lost 1 base, V lost 2 bases, and 4 bases had no gene match. The CDR3 reads CASSEMQGASNQPQHF. For the CDR3, the DNA is TGTGCCAGCAGTGAAATGCAGGGGGCAAGCAATCAGCCCCAGCATTTT.

This chain connects TRBV19 to TRBJ1-5, with TRBD1 identical over 9 bases. The CDR3 runs 16 residues. Germline V gives CDR1 LNHDA, CDR2 SQIVND (reference sequence). After removal of 5 bases from V and 5 bases from J, the junction contained 10 bases not matched to a gene. The CDR3 reads CASSLSGTGFYQPQHF. In DNA form, the CDR3 reads TGTGCCAGTAGTTTATCCGGGACAGGGTTTTATCAGCCCCAGCATTTT.

This chain uses TRBV18 with TRBJ2-5, with 9 bases that match TRBD1. Germline V gene sequence: CDR1 KGHSH, CDR2 LQKENI. J was trimmed by 4 bases and V by 3 bases; bases with no gene match: 9. The CDR3 covers 16 residues. The CDR3 DNA is TGTGCCAGCTCACCGCCACACAGGGGGCGGGCAGAGACCCAGTACTTC. Translated: CASSPPHRGRAETQYF.